Below, one T cell receptor beta chain is given with its context. As yet, its antigen is unknown. The CDR3 extends over 15 amino acids. Trimming pared 0 bases from V and 2 bases from J, leaving 8 bases between. Germline assignment: CDR1 SNHLY and CDR2 FYNNEI. The data derive from a study of shared clonotypes between healthy human individuals. Study-wide points: Specimens sampled were limited to blood, with tissue repertoires likely differing.

Some clones are missing from TCRdb's copy, which holds only in-frame ones; the method was immunoSEQ multiplex PCR. The data contain approximately 650,000 clones, roughly 95% of them singletons. It was CD45RO-negative cells, positively selected for CCR7, that made up naive CD8 cells, with terminally differentiated effector memory CD45RA+ cells excluded. Sequences were obtained from naive CD8+ T cells sorted from blood. This TCR was recovered from a woman in her 30s in good health. The V gene is TRBV2, the J gene TRBJ2-1; D is undetermined. In DNA form, the CDR3 reads TGTGCCAGCAGTGAAGCTCGACTTACCTACAATGAGCAGTTCTTC. Protein: CASSEARLTYNEQFF. The full variable domain, its missing parts supplied by reference TRBV2 and TRBJ2-1, is EPEVTQTPSHQVTQMGQEVILRCVPISNHLYFYWYRQILGQKVEFLVSFYNNEISEKSEIFDDQFSVERPDGSNFTLKIRSTKLEDSAMYFCASSEARLTYNEQFFGPGTRLTVL.